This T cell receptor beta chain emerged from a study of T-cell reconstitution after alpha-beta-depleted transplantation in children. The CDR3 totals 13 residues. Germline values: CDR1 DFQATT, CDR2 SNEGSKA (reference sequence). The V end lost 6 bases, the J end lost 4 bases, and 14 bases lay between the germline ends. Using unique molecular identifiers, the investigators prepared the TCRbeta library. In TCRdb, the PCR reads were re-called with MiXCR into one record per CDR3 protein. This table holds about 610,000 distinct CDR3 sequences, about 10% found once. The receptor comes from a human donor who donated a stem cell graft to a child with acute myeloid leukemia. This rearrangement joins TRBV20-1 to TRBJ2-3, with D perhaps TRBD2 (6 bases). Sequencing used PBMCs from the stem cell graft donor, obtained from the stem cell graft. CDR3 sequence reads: CSAKTSPADTQYF. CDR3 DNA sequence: TGCAGTGCCAAGACTAGTCCCGCAGATACGCAGTATTTT.